This TCR beta chain was obtained from a study of post-analysis software for immune sequencing data. The TCR beta cDNA libraries contained unique molecular identifiers. Approximately 0.5 million cDNA molecules were recovered from an input of 1 to 10 million T cells. TCRdb called the PCR reads again in MiXCR, with one record for every CDR3 protein. This table holds roughly 430,000 distinct CDR3 sequences, roughly 38% found once. Concerning this clonotype itself: One end of the junction is discordant with germline, which a read error may explain.

The clonotype was recovered from a girl aged 2-10 years with multiple sclerosis. The sequencing input was blood.

The DNA of the CDR3 is TGTGTCAGCAGCTTATCGGGCAATCAGCCCCAGCATTTT. This codes for CVSSLSGNQPQHF. J is TRBJ1-5 and V is TRBV7-7; D gene ambiguous. Germline V gene sequence: CDR1 SSHAT, CDR2 FNYEAQ (reference sequence). The CDR3 is 13 amino acids. Filled out from reference TRBV7-7 and TRBJ1-5, the complete variable domain reads GAGVSQSPRYKVTKRGQDVTLRCDPISSHATLYWYQQALGQGPEFLTYFNYEAQPDKSGLPSDRFSAERPEGSISTLTIQRTEQRDSAMYRCVSSLSGNQPQHFGDGTRLSIL.